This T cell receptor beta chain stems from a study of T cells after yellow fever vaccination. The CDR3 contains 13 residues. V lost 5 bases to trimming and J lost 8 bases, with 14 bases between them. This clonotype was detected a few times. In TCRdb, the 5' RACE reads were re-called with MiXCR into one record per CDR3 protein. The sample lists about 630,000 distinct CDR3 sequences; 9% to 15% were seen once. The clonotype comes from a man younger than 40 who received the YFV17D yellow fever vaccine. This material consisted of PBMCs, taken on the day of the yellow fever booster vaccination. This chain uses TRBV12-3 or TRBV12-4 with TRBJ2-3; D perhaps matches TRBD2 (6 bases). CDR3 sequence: CASSPPGTPTQYF. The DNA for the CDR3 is TGTGCCAGCAGTCCTCCCGGGACTCCTACGCAGTATTTT.